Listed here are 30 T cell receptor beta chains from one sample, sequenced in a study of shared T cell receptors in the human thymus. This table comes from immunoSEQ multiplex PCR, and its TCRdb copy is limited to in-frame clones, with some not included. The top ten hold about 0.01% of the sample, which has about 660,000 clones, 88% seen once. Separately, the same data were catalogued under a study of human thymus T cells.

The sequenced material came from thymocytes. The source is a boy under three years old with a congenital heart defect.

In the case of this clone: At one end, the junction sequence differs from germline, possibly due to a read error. CDR3 residues: CASSPTLGGPMNF. The CDR3 DNA reads as TGTGCCAGCAGTCCGACGCTGGGGGGACCGATGAACTTC. The chain employs TRBV27 and TRBJ2-7, with D possibly being TRBD2 (6 bases). Germline V gene data show CDR1 as MNHEY and CDR2 as SMNVEV (reference sequence). The CDR3 consists of 13 residues.

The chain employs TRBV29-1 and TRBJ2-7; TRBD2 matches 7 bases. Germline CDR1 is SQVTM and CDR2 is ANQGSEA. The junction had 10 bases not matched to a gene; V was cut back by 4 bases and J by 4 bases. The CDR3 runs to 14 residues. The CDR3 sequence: CSVVGGRAPYEQYF. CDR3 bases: TGCAGCGTTGTTGGGGGGAGGGCCCCGTACGAGCAGTACTTC.

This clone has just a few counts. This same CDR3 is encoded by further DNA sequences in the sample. CDR3 amino acids: CASSLAGGSYEQYF. CDR3 sequence (DNA): TGCGCCAGCAGCTTGGCCGGGGGATCCTACGAGCAGTACTTC. The chain employs TRBV5-1 and TRBJ2-7, with D possibly TRBD2 on 6 matching bases. Germline CDR1 and CDR2: SGHRS and YFSETQ. This CDR3 region has 14 residues. Trimming took 0 bases from V and 1 from J, leaving 8 bases between them.

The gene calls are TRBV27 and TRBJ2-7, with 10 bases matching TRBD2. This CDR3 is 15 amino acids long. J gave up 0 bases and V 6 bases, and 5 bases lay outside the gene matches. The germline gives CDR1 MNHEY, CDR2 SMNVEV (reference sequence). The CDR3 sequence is CASSLGTSVSYEQYF. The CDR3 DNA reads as TGTGCCAGCAGCTTAGGGACTAGCGTCTCCTACGAGCAGTACTTC.

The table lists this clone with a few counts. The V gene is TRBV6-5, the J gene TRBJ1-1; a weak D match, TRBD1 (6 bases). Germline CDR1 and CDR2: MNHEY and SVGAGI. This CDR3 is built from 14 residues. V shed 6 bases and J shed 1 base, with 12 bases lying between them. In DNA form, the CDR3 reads TGTGCCAGCAGCCCTGACAGGAAGAACACTGAAGCTTTCTTT. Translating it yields CASSPDRKNTEAFF.

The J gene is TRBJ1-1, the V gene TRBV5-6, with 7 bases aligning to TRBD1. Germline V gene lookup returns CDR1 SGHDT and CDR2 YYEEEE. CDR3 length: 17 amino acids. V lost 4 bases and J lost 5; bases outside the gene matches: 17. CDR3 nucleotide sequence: TGTGCCAGCAGCCGTCTAGGAACCGACAGGGTTCGTACTGAAGCTTTCTTT. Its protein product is CASSRLGTDRVRTEAFF.

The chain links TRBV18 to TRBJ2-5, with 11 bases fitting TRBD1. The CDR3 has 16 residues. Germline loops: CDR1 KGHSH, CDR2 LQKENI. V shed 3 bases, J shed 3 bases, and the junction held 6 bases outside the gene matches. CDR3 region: CASSPLDRGLEETQYF. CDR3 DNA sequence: TGTGCCAGCTCACCTCTGGACAGGGGGCTCGAAGAGACCCAGTACTTC.

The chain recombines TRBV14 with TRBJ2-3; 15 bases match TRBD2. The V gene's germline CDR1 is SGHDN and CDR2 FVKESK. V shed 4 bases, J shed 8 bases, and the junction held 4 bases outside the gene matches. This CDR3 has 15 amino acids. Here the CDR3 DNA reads TGTGCCAGCAGCCTCGGACTAGCGGGAGGGCGTACGCAGTATTTT. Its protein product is CASSLGLAGGRTQYF.

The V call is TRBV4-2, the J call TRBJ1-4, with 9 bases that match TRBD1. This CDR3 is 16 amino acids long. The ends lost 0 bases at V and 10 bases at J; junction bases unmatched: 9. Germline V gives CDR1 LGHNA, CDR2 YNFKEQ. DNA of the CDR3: TGTGCCAGCAGCCAAGAATCCGGGACAGGGTTGCGAAAACTGTTTTTT. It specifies CASSQESGTGLRKLFF.

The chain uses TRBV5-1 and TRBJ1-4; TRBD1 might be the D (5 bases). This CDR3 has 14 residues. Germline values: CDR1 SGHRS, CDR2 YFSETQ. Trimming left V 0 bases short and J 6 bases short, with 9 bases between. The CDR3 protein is CASSLAQVDEKLFF. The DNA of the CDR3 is TGCGCCAGCAGCTTGGCACAGGTGGATGAAAAACTGTTTTTT.

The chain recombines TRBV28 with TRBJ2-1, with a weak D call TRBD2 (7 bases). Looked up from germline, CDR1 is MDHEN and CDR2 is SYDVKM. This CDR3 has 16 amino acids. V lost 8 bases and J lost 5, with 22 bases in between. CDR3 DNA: TGTGCCAGCTCCCCCCCGCCGGGGGGCACTAACAATGAGCAGTTCTTC. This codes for CASSPPPGGTNNEQFF. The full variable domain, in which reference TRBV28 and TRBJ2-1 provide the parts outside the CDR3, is DVKVTQSSRYLVKRTGEKVFLECVQDMDHENMFWYRQDPGLGLRLIYFSYDVKMKEKGDIPEGYSVSREKKERFSLILESASTNQTSMYLCASSPPPGGTNNEQFFGPGTRLTVL.

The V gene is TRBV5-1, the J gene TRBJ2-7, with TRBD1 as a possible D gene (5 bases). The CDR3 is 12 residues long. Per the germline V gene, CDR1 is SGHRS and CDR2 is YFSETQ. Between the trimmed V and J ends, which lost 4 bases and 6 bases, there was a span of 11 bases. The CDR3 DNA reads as TGCGCCAGCAGCCACAGGACGGGCGAGCAGTACTTC. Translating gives CASSHRTGEQYF.

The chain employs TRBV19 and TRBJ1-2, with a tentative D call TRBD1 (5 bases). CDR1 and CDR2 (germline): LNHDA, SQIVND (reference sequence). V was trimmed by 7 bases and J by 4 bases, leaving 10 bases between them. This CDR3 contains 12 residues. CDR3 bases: TGTGCCAGTAACGGGGGGGGCTATGGCTACACCTTC. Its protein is CASNGGGYGYTF.

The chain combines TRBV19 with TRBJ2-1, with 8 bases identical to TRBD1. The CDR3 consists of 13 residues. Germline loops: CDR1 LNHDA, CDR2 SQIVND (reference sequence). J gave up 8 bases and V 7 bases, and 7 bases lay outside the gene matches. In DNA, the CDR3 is TGTGCCAGTACCAGGGGGCCGCGTGATGAGCAGTTCTTC. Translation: CASTRGPRDEQFF. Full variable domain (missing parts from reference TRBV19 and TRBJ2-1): DGGITQSPKYLFRKEGQNVTLSCEQNLNHDAMYWYRQDPGQGLRLIYYSQIVNDFQKGDIAEGYSVSREKKESFPLTVTSAQKNPTAFYLCASTRGPRDEQFFGPGTRLTVL.

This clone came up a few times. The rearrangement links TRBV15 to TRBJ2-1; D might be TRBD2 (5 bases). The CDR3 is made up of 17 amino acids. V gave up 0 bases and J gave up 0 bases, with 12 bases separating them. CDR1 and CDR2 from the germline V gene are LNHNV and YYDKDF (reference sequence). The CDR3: CATSRDRRDSSYNEQFF. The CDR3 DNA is TGTGCCACCAGCAGAGATCGACGGGATAGCTCCTACAATGAGCAGTTCTTC.

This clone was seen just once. DNA of the CDR3: TGTGCCAGCAGCTTAGTTCGGCCAGGGGGCTTCAACACTGAAGCTTTCTTT. As protein: CASSLVRPGGFNTEAFF. This chain links TRBV11-3 with TRBJ1-1, with TRBD1 matching 8 bases. This CDR3 contains 17 residues. The V gene's germline CDR1 is SGHNT and CDR2 YENEEA. J was trimmed by 2 bases and V by 1 base; bases with no gene match: 9.

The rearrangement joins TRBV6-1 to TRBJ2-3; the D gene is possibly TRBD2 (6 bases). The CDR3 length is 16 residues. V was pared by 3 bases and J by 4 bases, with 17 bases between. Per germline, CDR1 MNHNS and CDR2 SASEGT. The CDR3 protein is CASSDGGQQSADTQYF. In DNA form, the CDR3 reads TGTGCCAGCAGTGACGGAGGGCAACAGTCGGCAGATACGCAGTATTTT.

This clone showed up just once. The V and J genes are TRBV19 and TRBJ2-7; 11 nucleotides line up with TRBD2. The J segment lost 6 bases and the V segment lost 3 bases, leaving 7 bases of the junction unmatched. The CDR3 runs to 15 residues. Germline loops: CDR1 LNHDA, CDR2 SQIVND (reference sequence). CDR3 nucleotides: TGTGCCAGTAGTATGAATAGCGGGAGGGGTACCGAGCAGTACTTC. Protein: CASSMNSGRGTEQYF.

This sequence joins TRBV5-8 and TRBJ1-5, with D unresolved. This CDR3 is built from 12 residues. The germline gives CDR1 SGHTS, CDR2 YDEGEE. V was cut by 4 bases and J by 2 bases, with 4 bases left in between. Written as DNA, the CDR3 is TGTGCCAGCAGCCTCGGCAATCAGCCCCAGCATTTT. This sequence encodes CASSLGNQPQHF.

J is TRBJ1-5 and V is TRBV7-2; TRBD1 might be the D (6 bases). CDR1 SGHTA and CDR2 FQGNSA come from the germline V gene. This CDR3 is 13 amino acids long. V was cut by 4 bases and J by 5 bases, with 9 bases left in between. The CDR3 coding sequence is TGTGCCAGCAGCTCGACAGGCGATCAGCCCCAGCATTTT. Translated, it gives CASSSTGDQPQHF.

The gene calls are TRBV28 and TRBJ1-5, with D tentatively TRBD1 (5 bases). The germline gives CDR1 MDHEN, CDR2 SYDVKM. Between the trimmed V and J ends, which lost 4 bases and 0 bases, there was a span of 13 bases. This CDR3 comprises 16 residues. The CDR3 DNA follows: TGTGCCAGCAGTTCAAACTCAGGGTATAGCAATCAGCCCCAGCATTTT. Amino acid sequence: CASSSNSGYSNQPQHF.

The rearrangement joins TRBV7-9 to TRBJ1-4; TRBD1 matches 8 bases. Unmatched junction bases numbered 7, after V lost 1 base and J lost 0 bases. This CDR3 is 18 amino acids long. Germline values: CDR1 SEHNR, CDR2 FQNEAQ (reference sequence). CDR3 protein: CASSLGQGARATNEKLFF. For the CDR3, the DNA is TGTGCCAGCAGCTTAGGTCAGGGGGCGAGGGCAACTAATGAAAAACTGTTTTTT.

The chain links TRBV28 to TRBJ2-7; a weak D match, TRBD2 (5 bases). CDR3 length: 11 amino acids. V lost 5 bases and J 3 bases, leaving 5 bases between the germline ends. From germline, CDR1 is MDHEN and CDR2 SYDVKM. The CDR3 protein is CASSRDYEQYF. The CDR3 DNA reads TGTGCCAGCAGTCGGGACTACGAGCAGTACTTC.

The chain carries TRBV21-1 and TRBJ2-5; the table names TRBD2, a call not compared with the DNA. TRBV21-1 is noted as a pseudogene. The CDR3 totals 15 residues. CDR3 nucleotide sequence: TGTGCCAGCTCGGGACTAGCGGAGATCCAAGAGACCCAGTACTTC. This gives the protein CASSGLAEIQETQYF.

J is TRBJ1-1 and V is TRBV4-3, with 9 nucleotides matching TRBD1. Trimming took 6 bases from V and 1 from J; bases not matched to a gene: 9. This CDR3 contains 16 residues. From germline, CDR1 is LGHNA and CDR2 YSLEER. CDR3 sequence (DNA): TGCGCCAGCAGACAGGACAGGGGCCGCCCGAACACTGAAGCTTTCTTT. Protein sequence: CASRQDRGRPNTEAFF.

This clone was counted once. CDR3 region: CASSVATRDLREGPSGANVLTF. Written as DNA, the CDR3 is TGTGCCAGCAGCGTAGCTACCCGGGATTTGCGGGAGGGCCCCTCTGGGGCCAACGTCCTGACTTTC. The chain combines TRBV9 with TRBJ2-6; 9 nucleotides line up with TRBD2. After removal of 0 bases from V and 0 bases from J, the junction contained 16 bases not matched to a gene. Germline values: CDR1 SGDLS, CDR2 YYNGEE. There are 22 residues in the CDR3.

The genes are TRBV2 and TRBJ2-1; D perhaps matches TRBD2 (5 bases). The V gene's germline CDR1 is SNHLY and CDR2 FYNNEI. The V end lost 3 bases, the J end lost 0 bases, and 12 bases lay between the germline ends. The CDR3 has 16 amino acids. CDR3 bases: TGTGCCAGCAGTGAGGACTCTCTGAGCTCCTACAATGAGCAGTTCTTC. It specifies CASSEDSLSSYNEQFF.

CDR3 sequence (DNA): TGTGCCATCAGTACCTCCGGGGACAGGGACTCCGGGGCCAACGTCCTGACTTTC. Its translation: CAISTSGDRDSGANVLTF. The rearrangement uses TRBV10-3 and TRBJ2-6; 9 nucleotides match TRBD1. CDR3 length: 18 amino acids. Germline CDR1 is ENHRY and CDR2 is SYGVKD. The V gene end was trimmed by 5 bases and the J gene end by 4 bases; junction bases not matched to a gene: 12.

This CDR3 reads CASSQVRLAGPETQYF. The DNA for the CDR3 is TGCGCCAGCAGCCAAGTAAGACTAGCGGGACCGGAGACCCAGTACTTC. The chain uses TRBV4-1 and TRBJ2-5, with 11 bases aligning to TRBD2. The CDR3 spans 16 residues. Germline CDR1 MGHRA, CDR2 YSYEKL. J gave up 5 bases and V 1 base, and 6 bases lay outside the gene matches.

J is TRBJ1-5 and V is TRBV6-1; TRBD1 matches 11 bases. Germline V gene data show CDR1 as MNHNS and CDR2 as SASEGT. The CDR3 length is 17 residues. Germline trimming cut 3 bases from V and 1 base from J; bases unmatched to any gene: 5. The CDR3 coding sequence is TGTGCCAGCAGTGACGGGACAGGGGGGAAGAGCAATCAGCCCCAGCATTTT. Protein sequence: CASSDGTGGKSNQPQHF.